Below, one T cell receptor (beta chain) is given with its context. This clone's antigen is unknown. Nothing much larger sits one base from this clone, and base qualities are not available. This entry comes from a study of shared clonotypes between healthy human individuals (TCRdb year 2020). Background on the whole study: The cohort included three men and two women between 18 and 49 years of age. To estimate repertoire size and how much clonotypes are shared between individuals, the study performed deep sequencing of blood TCR repertoires from about five healthy adults. To increase sequencing depth and limit assay-specific biases, TCR repertoire library preparation and sequencing were carried out by different laboratories using diverse techniques. Leukapheresis yielded between about 0.94 and 8.9 billion PBMCs per donor.

Using the deep immunoSEQ assay, multiplex PCR amplified TCR CDR3 regions from genomic DNA. Extracted genomic DNA from each cell subset was spread evenly across all wells of several immunoSEQ 96-well plates, with each plate serving as a replicate. For unsorted PBMC, around 290 ng of genomic DNA, equivalent to about 30,000 T cell genomes, went into each replicate PCR. Genomic DNA from unsorted PBMC was sequenced over ten immunoSEQ deep assay plates. Purified libraries were measured with a Qubit 3.0 fluorometer, size-checked on a Bioanalyzer 2100, and measured again with the KAPA Library Quantification kit. Every immunoSEQ 96-well plate was sequenced on a dedicated single-read 150-cycle Illumina NextSeq 550 flow cell. Processing in the source paper ran as follows. Because the immunoSEQ output held only junctional sequences and lacked quality scores, the filtering could not match the filtering applied to full-length reads. To assign V/J genes and CDR3, sequences were annotated against IMGT germline references using PyIR, a Python wrapper for IgBLAST v1.9. Reads were removed for weak V/J assignments (E-value above 1e-6), missing CDR3, stop codons, out-of-frame junctions, or ambiguous translated residues. A V3J clonotype was defined by an identical inferred V gene, J gene, and CDR3 amino acid sequence. To compute the percentage overlap between repertoires, the number of shared unique clonotypes was divided by the size of the smaller repertoire. RTK rarefaction, the Chao1 estimator, and Recon v2.1 estimates of unobserved clonotypes were used to assess repertoire richness. TCRdb mirrors the immuneACCESS table, restricted to in-frame sequences. Some clones are absent from its copies; in checked studies, under half trace to an unresolved V gene, and the reason for the others is unknown. The V and J calls and clone size are taken from that table; D and trimming were inferred from the DNA. A total of around 500,000 clones appear in this sample, about 85% of them only once. The ten largest clones add up to around 14% of the sample.

The study at large found these results: Pairwise subsampling led to the expectation that sequencing depth would affect the degree of clonotype sharing among donors. Only blood was sampled, and tissue TCR repertoires likely differ from those in blood. The small number of donors limited the genetic and exposure-history diversity represented.

The germline V end is reduced by 7 bases and the J end by 1 base; junction bases left unmatched: 8. Inclusive of the bounding cysteine and phenylalanine, the CDR3 is 15 residues long. Left in the record is the CDR3 DNA by itself, 45 bases read in frame from the first base. CDR1 SGHAT and CDR2 FQNNGV were looked up in the germline V gene. Healthy HIV-negative adults with no recently reported acute infections or vaccinations were included as donors. Only Caucasian adults living in Nashville, Tennessee, USA were represented among the donors. For unsorted samples, roughly 91 million PBMCs were counted, and genomic DNA was extracted using the QIAamp DNA Blood Mini kit. Blood was obtained by leukapheresis, after which PBMCs were separated by Ficoll-Histopaque density gradient centrifugation and cryopreserved in liquid nitrogen vapor phase.

Sequencing was performed on PBMCs. The chain couples TRBV11-2 to TRBJ2-7; 9 junctional bases match TRBD1. The clonotype was recovered from a woman in her 40s in good health. Some clones in this sample may be carry-over from other donors' samples. The DNA sequence reads TGTGCCAGCACCGCCTACGGGACAGGGTCCTACGAGCAGTACTTC. Its translation is CASTAYGTGSYEQYF.